The source of this TCR beta chain is a study of patients and donors after allogeneic stem cell transplantation. The sample holds a few counts of this clonotype. TCRdb re-called the RT-PCR reads with MiXCR, one entry per CDR3 protein. The sample lists about 960,000 distinct CDR3 sequences, approximately 19% seen once, with under 6.5% in the top ten. This CDR3 contains 13 residues. Germline-derived CDR1 and CDR2 are MNHNS and SASEGT. V shed 6 bases and J shed 8 bases, with 11 bases lying between them. Sequenced input: blood, either unsorted or a sorted T cell fraction (not recorded which). This TCR was sampled from a human donor who was either an allogeneic HSCT recipient or a stem cell or donor lymphocyte infusion donor (not recorded which). It is not recorded whose cells these are; they may come from a transplant donor. J is TRBJ1-6 and V is TRBV6-1; D possibly corresponds to TRBD1 (5 bases). This chain's CDR3 is CASSRVRDSPLHF. The CDR3 nucleotides read TGTGCCAGCAGCAGAGTCAGGGATTCACCCCTCCACTTT.